This TCR beta chain appears in the sequencing data of a study of T-cell memory formation after mild COVID-19. At the level of the study: Largely, TCR clusters stayed within a single donor. Study-wide results and limits: CM and EM subsets held most contracting CD4+ clones; EMRA held CD8+ ones. Some clones that responded turned up in pre-infection memory, which suggests that cross-reactive memory joined in.

The germline CDR1 and CDR2 sequences are SGHRS and YFSETQ. The CDR3 is 15 amino acids. V lost 4 bases and J lost 1; bases outside the gene matches: 6. This clonotype was detected ten times or more. Its antigen is unidentified. TCRdb recomputed calls from the 5' RACE reads with MiXCR, one row per CDR3 protein. The sample shows fewer than 400,000 distinct CDR3 sequences, 16% of them seen only once. This receptor was taken from a man younger than 35 who had mild COVID-19 (a few samples of this study predate the infection). Cell type and time point are not known. The sample taken for sequencing was PBMCs or a T cell subset sorted from them (not recorded which). J is TRBJ1-1 and V is TRBV5-1, with 8 nucleotides matching TRBD1. The CDR3 here is CASSQFGTGNTEAFF. The CDR3 coding sequence is TGCGCCAGCAGCCAGTTTGGGACAGGGAACACTGAAGCTTTCTTT.